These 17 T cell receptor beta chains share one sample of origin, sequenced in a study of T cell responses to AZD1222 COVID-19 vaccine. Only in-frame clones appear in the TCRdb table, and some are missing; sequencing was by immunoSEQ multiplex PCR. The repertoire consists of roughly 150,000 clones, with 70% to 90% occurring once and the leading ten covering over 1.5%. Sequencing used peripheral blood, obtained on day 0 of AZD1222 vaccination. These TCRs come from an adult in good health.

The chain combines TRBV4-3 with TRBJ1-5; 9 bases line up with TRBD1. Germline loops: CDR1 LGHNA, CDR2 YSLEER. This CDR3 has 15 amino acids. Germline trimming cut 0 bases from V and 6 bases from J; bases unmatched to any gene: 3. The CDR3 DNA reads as TGCGCCAGCAGCCAAGATTACAGGGGGCTTCAGCCCCAGCATTTT. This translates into CASSQDYRGLQPQHF.

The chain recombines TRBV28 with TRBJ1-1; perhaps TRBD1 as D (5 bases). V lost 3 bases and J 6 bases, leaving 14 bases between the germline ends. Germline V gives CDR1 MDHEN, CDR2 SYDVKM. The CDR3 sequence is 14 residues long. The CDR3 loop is CASSLATLGAEAFF. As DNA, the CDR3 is TGTGCCAGCAGTTTGGCCACGCTGGGGGCTGAAGCTTTCTTT.

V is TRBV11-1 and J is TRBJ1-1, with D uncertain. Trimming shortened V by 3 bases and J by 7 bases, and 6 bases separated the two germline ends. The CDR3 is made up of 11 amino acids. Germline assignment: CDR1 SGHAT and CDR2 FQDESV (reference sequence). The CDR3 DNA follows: TGTGCCAGCAGCTTCCACGATGAAGCTTTCTTT. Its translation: CASSFHDEAFF.

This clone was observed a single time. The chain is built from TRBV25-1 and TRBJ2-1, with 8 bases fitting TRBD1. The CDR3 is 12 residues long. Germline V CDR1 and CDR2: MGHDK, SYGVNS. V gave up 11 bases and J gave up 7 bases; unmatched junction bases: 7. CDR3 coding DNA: TGTGCCTCGGCGCACAGGGGGAATGAGCAGTTCTTC. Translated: CASAHRGNEQFF.

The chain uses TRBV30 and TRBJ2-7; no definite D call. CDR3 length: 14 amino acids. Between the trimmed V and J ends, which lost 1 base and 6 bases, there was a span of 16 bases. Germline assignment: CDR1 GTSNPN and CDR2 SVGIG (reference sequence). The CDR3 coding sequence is TGTGCCTGGAGTGGATTGGACCTAACGGGCGAGCAGTACTTC. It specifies CAWSGLDLTGEQYF.

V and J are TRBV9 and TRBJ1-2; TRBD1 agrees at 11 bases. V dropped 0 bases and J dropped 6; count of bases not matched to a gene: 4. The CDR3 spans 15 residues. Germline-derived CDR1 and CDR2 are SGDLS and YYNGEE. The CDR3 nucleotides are TGTGCCAGCAGCGTAGCGAAGGACAGGGGGCATGGCTACACCTTC. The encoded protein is CASSVAKDRGHGYTF.

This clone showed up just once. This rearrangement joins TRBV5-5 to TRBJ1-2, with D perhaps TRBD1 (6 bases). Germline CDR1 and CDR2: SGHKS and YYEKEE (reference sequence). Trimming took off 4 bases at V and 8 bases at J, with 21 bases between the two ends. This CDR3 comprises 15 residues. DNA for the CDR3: TGTGCCAGCAGCCCGTTGGACAGCGCCTTAGAGGGCTACACCTTC. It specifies CASSPLDSALEGYTF.

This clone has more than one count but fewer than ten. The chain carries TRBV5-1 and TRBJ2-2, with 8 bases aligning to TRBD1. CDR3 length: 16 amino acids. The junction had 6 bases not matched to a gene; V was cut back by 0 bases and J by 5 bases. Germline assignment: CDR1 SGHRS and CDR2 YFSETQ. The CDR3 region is CASSLGSTGVTGELFF. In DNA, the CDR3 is TGCGCCAGCAGCTTGGGTTCGACAGGGGTAACCGGGGAGCTGTTTTTT. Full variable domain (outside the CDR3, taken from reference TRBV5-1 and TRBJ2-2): KAGVTQTPRYLIKTRGQQVTLSCSPISGHRSVSWYQQTPGQGLQFLFEYFSETQRNKGNFPGRFSGRQFSNSRSEMNVSTLELGDSALYLCASSLGSTGVTGELFFGEGSRLTVL.

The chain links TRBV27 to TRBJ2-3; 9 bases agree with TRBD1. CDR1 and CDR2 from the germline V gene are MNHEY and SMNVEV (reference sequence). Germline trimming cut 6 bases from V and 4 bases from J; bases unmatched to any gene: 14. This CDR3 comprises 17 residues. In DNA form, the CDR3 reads TGTGCCAGCAGACTTCGAGGGACAGGGTATGTTGCAGATACGCAGTATTTT. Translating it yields CASRLRGTGYVADTQYF.

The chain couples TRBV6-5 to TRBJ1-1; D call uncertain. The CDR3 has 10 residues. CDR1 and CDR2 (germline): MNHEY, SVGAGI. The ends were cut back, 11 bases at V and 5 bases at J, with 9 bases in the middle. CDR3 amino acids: CALAGTEAFF. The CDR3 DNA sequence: TGTGCCCTAGCTGGAACTGAAGCTTTCTTT.

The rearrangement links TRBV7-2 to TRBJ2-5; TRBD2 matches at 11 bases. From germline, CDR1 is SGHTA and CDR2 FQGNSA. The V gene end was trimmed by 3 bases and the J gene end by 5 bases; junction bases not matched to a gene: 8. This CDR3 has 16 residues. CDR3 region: CASSLTRLAGMETQYF. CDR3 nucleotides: TGTGCCAGCAGCTTGACACGACTAGCGGGGATGGAGACCCAGTACTTC. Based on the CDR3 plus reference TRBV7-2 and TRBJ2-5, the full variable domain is GAGVSQSPSNKVTEKGKDVELRCDPISGHTALYWYRQSLGQGLEFLIYFQGNSAPDKSGLPSDRFSAERTGGSVSTLTIQRTQQEDSAVYLCASSLTRLAGMETQYFGPGTRLLVL.

CDR3 sequence reads: CAISETETYEQYF. Here the CDR3 DNA reads TGTGCCATCAGTGAGACAGAAACTTACGAGCAGTACTTC. This sequence joins TRBV10-3 and TRBJ2-7, with D uncertain. Trimming stripped 2 bases from V and 4 bases from J, with 9 bases between. This CDR3 comprises 13 residues. The germline V gene encodes CDR1 ENHRY and CDR2 SYGVKD.

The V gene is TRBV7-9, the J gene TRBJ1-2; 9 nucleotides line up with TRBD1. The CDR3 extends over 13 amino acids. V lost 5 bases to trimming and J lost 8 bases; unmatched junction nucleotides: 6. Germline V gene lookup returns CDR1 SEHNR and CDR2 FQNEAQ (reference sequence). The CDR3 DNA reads TGTGCCAGCAGCAACCGGGACAGGGTAGGCTACACCTTC. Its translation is CASSNRDRVGYTF. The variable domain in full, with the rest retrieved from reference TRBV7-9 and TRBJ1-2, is DTGVSQNPRHKITKRGQNVTFRCDPISEHNRLYWYRQTLGQGPEFLTYFQNEAQLEKSRLLSDRFSAERPKGSFSTLEIQRTEQGDSAMYLCASSNRDRVGYTFGSGTRLTVV.

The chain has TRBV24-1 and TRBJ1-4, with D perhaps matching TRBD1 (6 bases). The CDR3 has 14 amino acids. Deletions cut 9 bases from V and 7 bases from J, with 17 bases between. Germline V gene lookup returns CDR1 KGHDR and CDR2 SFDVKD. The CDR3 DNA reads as TGTGCCACCGTAGGGGGGGCGTTAGGTGAAAAACTGTTTTTT. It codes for CATVGGALGEKLFF.

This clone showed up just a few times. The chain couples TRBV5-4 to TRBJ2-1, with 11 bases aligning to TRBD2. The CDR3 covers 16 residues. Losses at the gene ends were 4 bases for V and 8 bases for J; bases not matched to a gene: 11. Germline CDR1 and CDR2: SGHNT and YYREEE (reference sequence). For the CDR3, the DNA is TGTGCCAGCAGCCCGGGACTAGCGGCCCCCCGCGATGAGCAGTTCTTC. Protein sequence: CASSPGLAAPRDEQFF. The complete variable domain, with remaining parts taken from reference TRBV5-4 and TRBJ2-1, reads ETGVTQSPTHLIKTRGQQVTLRCSSQSGHNTVSWYQQALGQGPQFIFQYYREEENGRGNFPPRFSGLQFPNYSSELNVNALELDDSALYLCASSPGLAAPRDEQFFGPGTRLTVL.

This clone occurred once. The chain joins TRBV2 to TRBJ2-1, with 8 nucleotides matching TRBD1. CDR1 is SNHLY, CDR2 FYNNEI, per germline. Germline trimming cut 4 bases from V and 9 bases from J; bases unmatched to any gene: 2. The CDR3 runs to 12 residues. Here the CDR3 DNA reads TGTGCCAGCAGTGCAGGGGGCGGTGAGCAGTTCTTC. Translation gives CASSAGGGEQFF. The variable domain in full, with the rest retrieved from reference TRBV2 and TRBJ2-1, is EPEVTQTPSHQVTQMGQEVILRCVPISNHLYFYWYRQILGQKVEFLVSFYNNEISEKSEIFDDQFSVERPDGSNFTLKIRSTKLEDSAMYFCASSAGGGEQFFGPGTRLTVL.

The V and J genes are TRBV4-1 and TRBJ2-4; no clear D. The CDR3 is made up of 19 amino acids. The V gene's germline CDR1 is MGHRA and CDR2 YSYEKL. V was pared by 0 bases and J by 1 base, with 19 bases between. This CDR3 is CASSQDLRDPRKAKNIQYF. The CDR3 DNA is TGCGCCAGCAGCCAAGACCTCCGAGATCCGCGAAAGGCCAAAAACATTCAGTACTTC.